These T cell receptor beta chains were read from a single sample in a study of control samples from healthy donors and cancer patients. Here immunoSEQ multiplex PCR was the method, and the copy in TCRdb shows in-frame clones only, minus some. This repertoire shows some 110,000 clones, about 93% found once; its top ten account for roughly 2.6%. Sequencing input: blood. The receptor set was obtained from a man aged 25-40 years in good health. Both conserved end residues are part of each CDR3. The D gene is left open where the match is weak. Rows may omit the clone size; those that give it use once, few, many or a size class.

CDR3 DNA: TGTGCCAGCAGCCGCATACAGGGTGAGGGTCAGCCCCAGCATTTT; CDR3 protein: CASSRIQGEGQPQHF; J gene: TRBJ1-5; D gene: -; clone size: -; V gene: TRBV5-6
CDR3 DNA: TGTGCCAGCAGCGTCAGGGTTGGGACAGATACGCAGTATTTT; CDR3 protein: CASSVRVGTDTQYF; J gene: TRBJ2-3; D gene: -; clone size: -; V gene: TRBV9
CDR3 DNA: TGTGCCACCAGCAAGGAAGGCTTACGTAGCAATCAGCCCCAGCATTTT; CDR3 protein: CATSKEGLRSNQPQHF; J gene: TRBJ1-5; D gene: -; clone size: -; V gene: TRBV15
CDR3 DNA: TGTGCCAGCAGGGGACCTCAAATGGGGGATATAGCCAAAAACATTCAGTACTTC; CDR3 protein: CASRGPQMGDIAKNIQYF; J gene: TRBJ2-4; D gene: -; clone size: -; V gene: TRBV2
CDR3 DNA: TGCGCCAGCTCGAGGGGGATAAACACTGAAGCTTTCTTT; CDR3 protein: CASSRGINTEAFF; J gene: TRBJ1-1; D gene: -; clone size: -; V gene: TRBV5-1
CDR3 DNA: TGTGCCAGCAGCGTAGCGACAGGGGGCTTAAGCGGCTACACCTTC; CDR3 protein: CASSVATGGLSGYTF; J gene: TRBJ1-2; D gene: TRBD1; clone size: once; V gene: TRBV9
CDR3 DNA: TGTGCCAGCAGTACAGGGGCGATGAACACTGAAGCTTTCTTT; CDR3 protein: CASSTGAMNTEAFF; J gene: TRBJ1-1; D gene: TRBD1; clone size: -; V gene: TRBV28
CDR3 DNA: TGTGCCAGTAGTATAGGTAGGGTGAACACTGAAGCTTTCTTT; CDR3 protein: CASSIGRVNTEAFF; J gene: TRBJ1-1; D gene: -; clone size: once; V gene: TRBV19
CDR3 DNA: TGTGCCAGCAGCTTGGGTAAGGGTATGAGGGAGCAGTACTTC; CDR3 protein: CASSLGKGMREQYF; J gene: TRBJ2-7; D gene: -; clone size: -; V gene: TRBV5-6
CDR3 DNA: TGCAGCGATCCAACGACCGCCGGGACCAGATACACCGGGGAGCTGTTTTTT; CDR3 protein: CSDPTTAGTRYTGELFF; J gene: TRBJ2-2; D gene: -; clone size: -; V gene: TRBV29-1
CDR3 DNA: TGTGCCAGCAGCTTAAATGTTCCCCGAGTTGATGAGCAGTTCTTC; CDR3 protein: CASSLNVPRVDEQFF; J gene: TRBJ2-1; D gene: -; clone size: -; V gene: TRBV11-2
CDR3 DNA: TGTGCCAGCAGTTCGACAGGGTATAGAGAGACCCAGTACTTC; CDR3 protein: CASSSTGYRETQYF; J gene: TRBJ2-5; D gene: TRBD1; clone size: once; V gene: TRBV6-5
CDR3 DNA: TGCAGCGTTGAAGATCTTTCTCTCCGGGGCTATGGCTACACCTTC; CDR3 protein: CSVEDLSLRGYGYTF; J gene: TRBJ1-2; D gene: -; clone size: -; V gene: TRBV29-1
CDR3 DNA: TGTGCCAGCAGTCTGACAGGGTATGGTGAAGCTTTCTTT; CDR3 protein: CASSLTGYGEAFF; J gene: TRBJ1-1; D gene: TRBD1; clone size: -; V gene: TRBV7-3
CDR3 DNA: TGTGCCAGCAATCGGGACGTTGGAAACACCATATATTTT; CDR3 protein: CASNRDVGNTIYF; J gene: TRBJ1-3; D gene: -; clone size: few; V gene: TRBV2
CDR3 DNA: TGTGCCAGCAGCCTACCATACAGAGGAGACAACAATGAGCAGTTCTTC; CDR3 protein: CASSLPYRGDNNEQFF; J gene: TRBJ2-1; D gene: -; clone size: -; V gene: TRBV5-4
CDR3 DNA: TGTGCCAGCAGCTTAGATAGGGGTAGAGGCTACACCTTC; CDR3 protein: CASSLDRGRGYTF; J gene: TRBJ1-2; D gene: -; clone size: -; V gene: TRBV11-2
CDR3 DNA: TGTGCCAGCAGCCCCAGGGGAGGGGGCCAGGGGTTAGAGCAGTTCTTC; CDR3 protein: CASSPRGGGQGLEQFF; J gene: TRBJ2-1; D gene: -; clone size: few; V gene: TRBV9
CDR3 DNA: TGTGCCAGCAGCCGAGATGGAGGGGATACGCAGTATTTT; CDR3 protein: CASSRDGGDTQYF; J gene: TRBJ2-3; D gene: -; clone size: -; V gene: TRBV14
CDR3 DNA: TGTGCCAGCTCAACACAGGGGTCGTTCTACAATGAGCAGTTCTTC; CDR3 protein: CASSTQGSFYNEQFF; J gene: TRBJ2-1; D gene: TRBD1; clone size: -; V gene: TRBV18
CDR3 DNA: TGTGCCAGCAGCTTGGGCTCTGGAAACACCATATATTTT; CDR3 protein: CASSLGSGNTIYF; J gene: TRBJ1-3; D gene: -; clone size: -; V gene: TRBV5-6
CDR3 DNA: TGTGCCAGCAGCCGACAGGGGGCGATCACTGAAGCTTTCTTT; CDR3 protein: CASSRQGAITEAFF; J gene: TRBJ1-1; D gene: TRBD1; clone size: -; V gene: TRBV7-9
CDR3 DNA: TGTGCCAGCAGCGGATCGGGGGGGTACGAGCAGTACTTC; CDR3 protein: CASSGSGGYEQYF; J gene: TRBJ2-7; D gene: TRBD2; clone size: -; V gene: TRBV7-8
CDR3 DNA: TGTGCCAGCAGCCCTGGACAGGGTAGAGACATTCAGTACTTC; CDR3 protein: CASSPGQGRDIQYF; J gene: TRBJ2-4; D gene: TRBD1; clone size: -; V gene: TRBV7-6
CDR3 DNA: TGTGCCAGCTCACCGGACAGGTCTGGGGGCTACACCTTC; CDR3 protein: CASSPDRSGGYTF; J gene: TRBJ1-2; D gene: TRBD1; clone size: -; V gene: TRBV18
CDR3 DNA: TGTGCCTCAGAAAGGGGGTCCGGCTACACCTTC; CDR3 protein: CASERGSGYTF; J gene: TRBJ1-2; D gene: -; clone size: once; V gene: TRBV30
CDR3 DNA: TGTGCCAGCAGTAATCACCCGGTCTCTGGAAACACCATATATTTT; CDR3 protein: CASSNHPVSGNTIYF; J gene: TRBJ1-3; D gene: -; clone size: once; V gene: TRBV25-1
CDR3 DNA: TGTGCCAGCAGCTCGACAGGGGGCACTAGAAACACCATATATTTT; CDR3 protein: CASSSTGGTRNTIYF; J gene: TRBJ1-3; D gene: TRBD1; clone size: -; V gene: TRBV7-2
CDR3 DNA: TGTGCCAGCTCACAGGACGTGAACACTGAAGCTTTCTTT; CDR3 protein: CASSQDVNTEAFF; J gene: TRBJ1-1; D gene: -; clone size: -; V gene: TRBV18
CDR3 DNA: TGTGCCAGCAGCTTCGGACTAGCCGAGGGGGAGACCCAGTACTTC; CDR3 protein: CASSFGLAEGETQYF; J gene: TRBJ2-5; D gene: TRBD2; clone size: -; V gene: TRBV5-6
CDR3 DNA: TGTGCCAGCAGCTTAACCCTGAACACCGGGGAGCTGTTTTTT; CDR3 protein: CASSLTLNTGELFF; J gene: TRBJ2-2; D gene: -; clone size: -; V gene: TRBV7-9
CDR3 DNA: TGTGCCAGCATCCCCTGGGAAGAGGGAGACTATGGCTACACCTTC; CDR3 protein: CASIPWEEGDYGYTF; J gene: TRBJ1-2; D gene: -; clone size: -; V gene: TRBV14
CDR3 DNA: TGCGCCTCCTGTAGCGGGGGGGCTGAGAGGACCGGGGAGCTGTTTTTT; CDR3 protein: CASCSGGAERTGELFF; J gene: TRBJ2-2; D gene: TRBD2; clone size: -; V gene: TRBV9
CDR3 DNA: TGTGCCAGCAGCCAAGACAGGTCGGCCACTGAAGCTTTCTTT; CDR3 protein: CASSQDRSATEAFF; J gene: TRBJ1-1; D gene: -; clone size: -; V gene: TRBV14
CDR3 DNA: TGTGCCAGTAGCGATGGGACAGGGGTCACAGATACGCAGTATTTT; CDR3 protein: CASSDGTGVTDTQYF; J gene: TRBJ2-3; D gene: TRBD1; clone size: -; V gene: TRBV13
CDR3 DNA: TGTGCCACCAGCAGAGATCGACAGGGTTGGACAAACACCATATATTTT; CDR3 protein: CATSRDRQGWTNTIYF; J gene: TRBJ1-3; D gene: TRBD1; clone size: -; V gene: TRBV15
CDR3 DNA: TGTGCCAGCACCTTATCTCGACAGGGCGGCTATGGCTACACCTTC; CDR3 protein: CASTLSRQGGYGYTF; J gene: TRBJ1-2; D gene: TRBD1; clone size: -; V gene: TRBV28
CDR3 DNA: TGTGCCAGCAGGCGACGGGGGGGCCGCACAGATACGCAGTATTTT; CDR3 protein: CASRRRGGRTDTQYF; J gene: TRBJ2-3; D gene: TRBD2; clone size: -; V gene: TRBV6-6
CDR3 DNA: TGTGCCAGCAGCTTAGGCCCCGGGACCTCTGGAAACACCATATATTTT; CDR3 protein: CASSLGPGTSGNTIYF; J gene: TRBJ1-3; D gene: -; clone size: few; V gene: TRBV11-2